This is a list of T cell receptor beta chains from one sample in a study of human T cells and chemical hapten exposure. One entry per CDR3 protein results from TCRdb running MiXCR on the reads. The sample carries fewer than 150,000 distinct CDR3 sequences, 8.5% recorded once. The sequenced sample consisted of whole blood. The receptors were gathered from a human donor in good health. Some clones in this sample may be carry-over from other donors' samples. CDR3s include the opening cysteine and the closing phenylalanine or tryptophan.

J | V | CDR3
TRBJ2-7 | TRBV7-2 | CASSLGPQYEQYF
TRBJ2-5 | TRBV5-1 | CASSLERIPRHQETQYF
TRBJ2-1 | TRBV6-5 | CATRTEKHGTGRRNEQFF
TRBJ2-3 | TRBV5-1 | CASSAAGDTQYF
TRBJ1-1 | TRBV29-1 | CSGFRDGVTEAFF
TRBJ2-6 | TRBV20-1 | CSASPSSGANVLTF
TRBJ1-1 | TRBV13 | CASSPGRTEAFF
TRBJ2-7 | TRBV12-3/TRBV12-4 | CASSSNSYEQYF
TRBJ1-6 | TRBV7-2 | CASNDRSFSPLHF
TRBJ2-5 | TRBV7-6 | CASSPRDTQETQYF